Included here is one T cell receptor beta chain sequence, with context. Its antigen is unidentified. This sample is part of a study of cytomegalovirus exposure and HLA in healthy donors. In the PCR, 60 Vbeta and 13 Jbeta primers were used. TCRdb keeps only in-frame clones here, not all; method: immunoSEQ multiplex PCR. The sample has some 100,000 clones, 60% to 80% seen once; the top ten hold around 5%. CDR3 size: 14 residues. Germline-derived CDR1 and CDR2 are MNHEY and SVGAGI. With 5 bases clipped from V and 1 base from J, the junction kept 3 bases outside the gene matches. General study points: A later examination showed that TCR association rates differed by HLA locus, with DRB1 most and HLA-C fewest. Across all donors, roughly uniform sequencing depth was an assumption of the presence/absence analyses.

The sample taken for sequencing was PBMCs. This rearrangement joins TRBV6-5 to TRBJ2-7, with 9 bases that match TRBD2. The source is a woman aged 18-29 years in good health and CMV-seropositive. The chain's CDR3 is CASSRAGGSYEQYF. In DNA form, the CDR3 reads TGTGCCAGCAGTCGGGCGGGAGGGTCCTACGAGCAGTACTTC.